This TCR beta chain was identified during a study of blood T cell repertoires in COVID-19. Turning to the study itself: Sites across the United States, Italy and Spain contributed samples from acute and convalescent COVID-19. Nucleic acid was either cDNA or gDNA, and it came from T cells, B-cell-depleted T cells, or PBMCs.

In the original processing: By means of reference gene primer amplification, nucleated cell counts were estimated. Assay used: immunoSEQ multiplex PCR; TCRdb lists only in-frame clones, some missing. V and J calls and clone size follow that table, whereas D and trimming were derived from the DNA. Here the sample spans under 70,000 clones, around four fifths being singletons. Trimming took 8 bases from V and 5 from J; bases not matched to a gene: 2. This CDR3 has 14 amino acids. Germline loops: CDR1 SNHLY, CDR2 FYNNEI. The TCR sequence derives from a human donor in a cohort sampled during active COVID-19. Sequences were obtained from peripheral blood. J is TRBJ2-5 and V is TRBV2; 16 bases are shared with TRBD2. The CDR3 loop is CASLGLAGGETQYF. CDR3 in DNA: TGTGCCAGCTTGGGACTAGCGGGAGGGGAGACCCAGTACTTC. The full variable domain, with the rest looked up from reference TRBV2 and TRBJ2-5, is EPEVTQTPSHQVTQMGQEVILRCVPISNHLYFYWYRQILGQKVEFLVSFYNNEISEKSEIFDDQFSVERPDGSNFTLKIRSTKLEDSAMYFCASLGLAGGETQYFGPGTRLLVL.